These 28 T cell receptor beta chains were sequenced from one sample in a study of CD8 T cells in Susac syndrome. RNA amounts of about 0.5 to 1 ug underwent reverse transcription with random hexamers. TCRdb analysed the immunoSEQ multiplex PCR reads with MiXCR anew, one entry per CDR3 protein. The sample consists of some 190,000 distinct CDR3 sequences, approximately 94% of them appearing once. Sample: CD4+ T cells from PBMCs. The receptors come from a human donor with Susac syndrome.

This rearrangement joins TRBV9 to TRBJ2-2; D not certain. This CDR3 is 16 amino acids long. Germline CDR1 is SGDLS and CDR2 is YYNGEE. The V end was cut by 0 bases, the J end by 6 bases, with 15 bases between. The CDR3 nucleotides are TGTGCCAGCAGCGTAGCTACTCGGGCCGTGGCCGGGGAGCTGTTTTTT. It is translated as CASSVATRAVAGELFF.

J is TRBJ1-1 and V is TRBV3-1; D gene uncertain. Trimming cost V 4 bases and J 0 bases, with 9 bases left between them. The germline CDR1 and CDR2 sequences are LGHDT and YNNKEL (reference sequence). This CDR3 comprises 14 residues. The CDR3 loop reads CASSPHRLNTEAFF. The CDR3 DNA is TGTGCCAGCAGCCCACATCGCCTGAACACTGAAGCTTTCTTT.

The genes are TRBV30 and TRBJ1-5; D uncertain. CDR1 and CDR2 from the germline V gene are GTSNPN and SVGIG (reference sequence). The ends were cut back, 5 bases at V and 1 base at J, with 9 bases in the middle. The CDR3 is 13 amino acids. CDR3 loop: CAWGPRSNQPQHF. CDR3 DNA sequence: TGTGCCTGGGGACCAAGGAGCAATCAGCCCCAGCATTTT.

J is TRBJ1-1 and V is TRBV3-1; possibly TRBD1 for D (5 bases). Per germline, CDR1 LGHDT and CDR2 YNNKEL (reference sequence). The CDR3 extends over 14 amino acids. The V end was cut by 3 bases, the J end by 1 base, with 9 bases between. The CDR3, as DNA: TGTGCCAGCAGCCATAATAGGGGGAACACTGAAGCTTTCTTT. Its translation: CASSHNRGNTEAFF.

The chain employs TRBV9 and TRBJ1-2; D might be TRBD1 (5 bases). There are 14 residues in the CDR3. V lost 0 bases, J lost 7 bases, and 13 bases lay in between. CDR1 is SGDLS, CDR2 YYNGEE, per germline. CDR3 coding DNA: TGTGCCAGCAGCGTAGGTGGGGGATTTGGTGGCTACACCTTC. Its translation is CASSVGGGFGGYTF.

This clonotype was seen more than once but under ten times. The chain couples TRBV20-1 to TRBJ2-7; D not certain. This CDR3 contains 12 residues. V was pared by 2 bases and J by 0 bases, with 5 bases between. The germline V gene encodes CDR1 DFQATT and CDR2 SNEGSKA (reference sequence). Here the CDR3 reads CSARYSSYEQYF. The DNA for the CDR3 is TGCAGTGCTAGATACAGCTCCTACGAGCAGTACTTC.

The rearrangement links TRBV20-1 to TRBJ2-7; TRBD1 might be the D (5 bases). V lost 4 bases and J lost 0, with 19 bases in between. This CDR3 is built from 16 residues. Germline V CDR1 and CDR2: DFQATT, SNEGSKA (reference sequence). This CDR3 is CSATDLRTQSSYEQYF. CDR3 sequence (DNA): TGCAGTGCTACTGACCTTAGGACACAGAGCTCCTACGAGCAGTACTTC.

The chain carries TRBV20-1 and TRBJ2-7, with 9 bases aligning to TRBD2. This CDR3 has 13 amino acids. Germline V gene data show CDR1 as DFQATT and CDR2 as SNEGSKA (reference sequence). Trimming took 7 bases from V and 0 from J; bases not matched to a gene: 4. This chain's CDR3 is CSVYSGSSYEQYF. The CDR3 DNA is TGCAGTGTGTATAGCGGGAGCTCCTACGAGCAGTACTTC.

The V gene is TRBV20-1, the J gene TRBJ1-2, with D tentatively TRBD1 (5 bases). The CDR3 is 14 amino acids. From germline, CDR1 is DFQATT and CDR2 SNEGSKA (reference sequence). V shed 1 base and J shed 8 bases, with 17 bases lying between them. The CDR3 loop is CSARGPSPGRGYTF. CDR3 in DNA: TGCAGTGCTAGAGGTCCGAGCCCAGGGCGCGGCTACACCTTC.

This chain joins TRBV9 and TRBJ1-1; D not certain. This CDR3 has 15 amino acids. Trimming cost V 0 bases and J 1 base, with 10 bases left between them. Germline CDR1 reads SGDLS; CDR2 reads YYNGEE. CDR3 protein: CASSVGVGPNTEAFF. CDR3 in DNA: TGTGCCAGCAGCGTAGGGGTAGGCCCGAACACTGAAGCTTTCTTT.

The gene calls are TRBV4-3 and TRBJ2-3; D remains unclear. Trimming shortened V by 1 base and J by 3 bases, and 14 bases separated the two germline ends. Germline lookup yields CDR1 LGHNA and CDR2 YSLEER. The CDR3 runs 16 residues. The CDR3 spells CASSQALGIGTDTQYF. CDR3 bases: TGCGCCAGCAGCCAAGCCCTAGGGATAGGAACAGATACGCAGTATTTT.

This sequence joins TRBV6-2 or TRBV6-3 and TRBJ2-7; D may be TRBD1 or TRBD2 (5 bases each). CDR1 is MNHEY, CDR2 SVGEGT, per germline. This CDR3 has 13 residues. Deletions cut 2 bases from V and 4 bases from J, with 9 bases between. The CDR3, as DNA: TGTGCCAGCAGTTACCGGGACGGTTACGAGCAGTACTTC. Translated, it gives CASSYRDGYEQYF.

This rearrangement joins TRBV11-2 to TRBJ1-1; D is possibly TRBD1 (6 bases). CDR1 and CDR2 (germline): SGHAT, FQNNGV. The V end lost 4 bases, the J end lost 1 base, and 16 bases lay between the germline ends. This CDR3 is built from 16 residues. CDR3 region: CASSSRSDRPNTEAFF. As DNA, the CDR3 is TGTGCCAGCAGCTCCCGAAGTGACAGGCCGAACACTGAAGCTTTCTTT.

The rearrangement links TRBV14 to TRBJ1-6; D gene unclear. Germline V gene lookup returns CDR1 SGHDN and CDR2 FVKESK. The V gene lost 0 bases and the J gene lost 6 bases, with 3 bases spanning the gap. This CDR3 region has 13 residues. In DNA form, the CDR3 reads TGTGCCAGCAGCCAAGATTTTAATTCACCCCTCCACTTT. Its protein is CASSQDFNSPLHF.

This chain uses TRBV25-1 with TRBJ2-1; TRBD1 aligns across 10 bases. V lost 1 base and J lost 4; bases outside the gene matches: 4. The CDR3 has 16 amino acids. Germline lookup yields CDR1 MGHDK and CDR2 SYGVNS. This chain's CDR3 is CASSEFGTGDYNEQFF. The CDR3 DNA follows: TGTGCCAGCAGTGAATTTGGGACAGGGGATTACAATGAGCAGTTCTTC.

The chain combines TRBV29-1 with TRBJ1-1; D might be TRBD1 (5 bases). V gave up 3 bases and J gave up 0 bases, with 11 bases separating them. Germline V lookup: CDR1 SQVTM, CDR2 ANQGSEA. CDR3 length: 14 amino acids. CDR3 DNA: TGCAGCGTTGATGTCAGGGCGATGAACACTGAAGCTTTCTTT. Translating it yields CSVDVRAMNTEAFF.

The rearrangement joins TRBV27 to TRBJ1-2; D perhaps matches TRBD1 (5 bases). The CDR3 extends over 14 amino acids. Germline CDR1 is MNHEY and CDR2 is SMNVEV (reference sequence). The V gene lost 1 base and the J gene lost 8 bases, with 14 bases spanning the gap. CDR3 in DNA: TGTGCCAGCAGTTTATTGCGGGGGGTGGGCGGCTACACCTTC. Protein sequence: CASSLLRGVGGYTF.

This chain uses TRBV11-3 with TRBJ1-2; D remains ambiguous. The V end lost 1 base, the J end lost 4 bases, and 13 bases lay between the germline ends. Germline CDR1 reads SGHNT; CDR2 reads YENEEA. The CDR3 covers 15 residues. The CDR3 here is CASSLGVSAPYGYTF. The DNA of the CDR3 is TGTGCCAGCAGCTTAGGGGTGTCTGCCCCCTATGGCTACACCTTC.

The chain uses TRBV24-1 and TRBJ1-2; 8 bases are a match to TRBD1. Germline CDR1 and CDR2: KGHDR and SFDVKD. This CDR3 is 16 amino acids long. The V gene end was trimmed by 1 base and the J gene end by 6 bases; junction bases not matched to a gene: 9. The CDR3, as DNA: TGTGCCACCAGTGATTTTTCGGGCAGGGGGCCCGATGGCTACACCTTC. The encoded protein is CATSDFSGRGPDGYTF.

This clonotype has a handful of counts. DNA for the CDR3: TGTGCCAGCTCGCCCGAGTCCTATGGCTACACCTTC. It encodes CASSPESYGYTF. The chain links TRBV18 to TRBJ1-2; D remains unclear. The germline CDR1 and CDR2 sequences are KGHSH and LQKENI. This CDR3 contains 12 residues. With 6 bases removed from V and 4 bases from J, the gap between germline ends came to 9 bases.

The CDR3 sequence is CASSHAARGSGELFF. For the CDR3, the DNA is TGTGCCAGCAGCCATGCTGCTCGCGGTTCCGGGGAGCTGTTTTTT. This rearrangement joins TRBV3-1 to TRBJ2-2; unclear D gene. The V gene's germline CDR1 is LGHDT and CDR2 YNNKEL (reference sequence). The CDR3 covers 15 residues. V was cut by 3 bases and J by 6 bases, with 14 bases left in between.

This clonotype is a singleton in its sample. CDR3 DNA sequence: TGTGCCAGCAGTTTAAGTTTCAAAAACATTCAGTACTTC. As protein: CASSLSFKNIQYF. V is TRBV12-3 or TRBV12-4 and J is TRBJ2-4; D is unresolved. With 2 bases removed from V and 3 bases from J, the gap between germline ends came to 5 bases. This CDR3 contains 13 residues.

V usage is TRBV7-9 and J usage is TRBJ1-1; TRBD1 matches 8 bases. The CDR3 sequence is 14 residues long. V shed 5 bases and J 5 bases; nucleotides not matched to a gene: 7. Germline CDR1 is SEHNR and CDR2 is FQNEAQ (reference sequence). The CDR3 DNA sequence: TGTGCCAGCAGCACCTCGGACAGGGAAACTGAAGCTTTCTTT. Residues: CASSTSDRETEAFF. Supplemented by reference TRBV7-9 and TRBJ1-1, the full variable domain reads DTGVSQNPRHKITKRGQNVTFRCDPISEHNRLYWYRQTLGQGPEFLTYFQNEAQLEKSRLLSDRFSAERPKGSFSTLEIQRTEQGDSAMYLCASSTSDRETEAFFGQGTRLTVV.

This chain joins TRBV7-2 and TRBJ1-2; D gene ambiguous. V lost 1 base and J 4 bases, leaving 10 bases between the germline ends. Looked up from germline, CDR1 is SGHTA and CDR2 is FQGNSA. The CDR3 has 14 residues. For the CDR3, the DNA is TGTGCCAGCAGCTTAGATACTGGGCTCTATGGCTACACCTTC. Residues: CASSLDTGLYGYTF. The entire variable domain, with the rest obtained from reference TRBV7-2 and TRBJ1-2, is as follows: GAGVSQSPSNKVTEKGKDVELRCDPISGHTALYWYRQSLGQGLEFLIYFQGNSAPDKSGLPSDRFSAERTGGSVSTLTIQRTQQEDSAVYLCASSLDTGLYGYTFGSGTRLTVV.

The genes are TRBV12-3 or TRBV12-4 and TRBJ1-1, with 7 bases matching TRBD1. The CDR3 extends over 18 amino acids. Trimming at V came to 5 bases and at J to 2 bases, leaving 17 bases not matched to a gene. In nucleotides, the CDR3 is TGTGCCAGCAGTAAGATAGGACAGGCTTTGGGAGAAAACACTGAAGCTTTCTTT. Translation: CASSKIGQALGENTEAFF.

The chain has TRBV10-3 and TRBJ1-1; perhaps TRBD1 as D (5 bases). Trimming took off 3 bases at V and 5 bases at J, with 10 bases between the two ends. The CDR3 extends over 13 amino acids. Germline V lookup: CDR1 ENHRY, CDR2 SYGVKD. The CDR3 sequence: CAISDLGGTEAFF. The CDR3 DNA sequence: TGTGCCATCAGTGACCTCGGGGGGACTGAAGCTTTCTTT.

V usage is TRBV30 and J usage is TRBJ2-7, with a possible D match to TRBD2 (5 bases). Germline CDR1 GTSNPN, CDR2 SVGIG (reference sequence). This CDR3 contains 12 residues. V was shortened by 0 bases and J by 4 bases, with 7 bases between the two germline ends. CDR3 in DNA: TGTGCCTGGAGTGTCGGGGTATACGAGCAGTACTTC. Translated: CAWSVGVYEQYF.

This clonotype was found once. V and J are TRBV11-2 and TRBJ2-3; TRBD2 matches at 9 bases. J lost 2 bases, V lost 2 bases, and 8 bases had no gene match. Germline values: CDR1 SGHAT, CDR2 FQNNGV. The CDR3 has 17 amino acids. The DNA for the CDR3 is TGTGCCAGCAGCTTATTACCCGGGACTAGCCCCACAGATACGCAGTATTTT. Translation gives CASSLLPGTSPTDTQYF.